What follows are 9 T cell receptor beta chains derived from one specimen sequenced in a study of OX40 agonist ivuxolimab in advanced cancers. Produced via immunoSEQ multiplex PCR; TCRdb's table is partial and in-frame only. This table has tens of thousands of clones, almost 90% appearing once. The sequencing used CD4+ or CD8+ T cells sorted from blood, collected in a trial of the OX40 agonist ivuxolimab. Source of these receptors: an adult with an advanced solid tumor such as melanoma, head and neck, liver or kidney cancer.

This chain uses TRBV28 with TRBJ2-2, with D unresolved. This CDR3 has 15 amino acids. Germline lookup yields CDR1 MDHEN and CDR2 SYDVKM. V lost 1 base to trimming and J lost 7 bases, with 13 bases between them. CDR3 in amino acids: CASSLFAPLSGELFF. The CDR3 nucleotides read TGTGCCAGCAGTTTATTCGCCCCCCTGAGCGGGGAGCTGTTTTTT.

The chain combines TRBV10-3 with TRBJ1-1; TRBD1 is a possible D gene (5 bases). This CDR3 region has 13 residues. Germline V gives CDR1 ENHRY, CDR2 SYGVKD. V gave up 2 bases and J gave up 5 bases, with 9 bases separating them. The CDR3 here is CAISEVRGTEAFF. CDR3 DNA sequence: TGTGCCATCAGTGAGGTGAGGGGAACTGAAGCTTTCTTT.

This chain uses TRBV6-5 with TRBJ2-7, with TRBD1 matching over 9 bases. The CDR3 consists of 16 residues. CDR1 is MNHEY and CDR2 is SVGAGI in the germline V gene. Unmatched junction bases numbered 12, after V lost 2 bases and J lost 7 bases. The CDR3: CASSYAGQGGPGEQYF. For the CDR3, the DNA is TGTGCCAGCAGTTACGCGGGACAGGGAGGACCAGGGGAGCAGTACTTC.

V usage is TRBV7-2 and J usage is TRBJ2-3; 10 bases fit TRBD2. The CDR3 is 15 residues long. J gave up 7 bases and V 5 bases, and 9 bases lay outside the gene matches. Germline CDR1 SGHTA, CDR2 FQGNSA. Here the CDR3 DNA reads TGTGCCAGCAGCCGACTAGCGGGTATTAGGAATACGCAGTATTTT. As protein: CASSRLAGIRNTQYF.

This chain connects TRBV7-2 to TRBJ2-1; 7 bases line up with TRBD1. The trim removed 2 bases at V and 7 bases at J, leaving 8 bases unmatched. Germline CDR1 is SGHTA and CDR2 is FQGNSA. There are 15 residues in the CDR3. Written as DNA, the CDR3 is TGTGCCAGCAGCTTACAGGGACAGAAGGGGAATGAGCAGTTCTTC. As protein: CASSLQGQKGNEQFF.

This chain connects TRBV18 to TRBJ1-1, with a weak D call TRBD1 (5 bases). Trimming left V 9 bases short and J 1 base short, with 15 bases between. Germline V lookup: CDR1 KGHSH, CDR2 LQKENI. The CDR3 length is 14 residues. The CDR3 protein is CASSGTRENTEAFF. CDR3 DNA sequence: TGTGCCAGTTCGGGGACCAGGGAGAACACTGAAGCTTTCTTT. Looking up the rest from reference TRBV18 and TRBJ1-1 gives the full variable domain: NAGVMQNPRHLVRRRGQEARLRCSPMKGHSHVYWYRQLPEEGLKFMVYLQKENIIDESGMPKERFSAEFPKEGPSILRIQQVVRGDSAAYFCASSGTRENTEAFFGQGTRLTVV.

This chain uses TRBV29-1 with TRBJ1-3, with 9 bases matching TRBD1. The V and J ends lost 6 bases and 2 bases, in that order; junction bases with no gene match: 2. Germline values: CDR1 SQVTM, CDR2 ANQGSEA. The CDR3 has 13 amino acids. CDR3 residues: CSVRDRAGNTIYF. The CDR3 DNA reads TGCAGCGTCCGGGACAGGGCTGGAAACACCATATATTTT.

The chain combines TRBV9 with TRBJ2-7, with TRBD2 identical over 12 bases. Trimming at V came to 2 bases and at J to 6 bases, leaving 6 bases not matched to a gene. Germline V gene data show CDR1 as SGDLS and CDR2 as YYNGEE. The CDR3 extends over 15 amino acids. CDR3 sequence: CASSVRTSGIREQYF. CDR3 DNA sequence: TGTGCCAGCAGCGTCCGGACTAGCGGGATCCGCGAGCAGTACTTC.

This chain links TRBV15 with TRBJ1-4; D uncertain. Germline CDR1 reads LNHNV; CDR2 reads YYDKDF (reference sequence). The CDR3 has 11 amino acids. The V end lost 0 bases, the J end lost 11 bases, and 4 bases lay between the germline ends. In DNA form, the CDR3 reads TGTGCCACCAGCAGAGAAGAGAAACTGTTTTTT. Its protein is CATSREEKLFF.